The 5 T cell receptor beta chains below all came from one sample that was sequenced in a study of PD-1 blockade in classical Hodgkin lymphoma. Assay used: immunoSEQ multiplex PCR; TCRdb lists only in-frame clones, some missing. Of 10,000 to 15,000 clones listed, approximately 91% are singletons. The time point is: cycle 4 day 1 (C4D1), after more than five weeks of nivolumab. After autologous stem cell transplantation all patients relapsed, and prior brentuximab vedotin exposure differed between cohorts. From thawed PBMCs, CD4+ T cells were purified using magnetic negative selection. This sample comprised CD4+ T cells from blood, obtained before the fourth cycle of nivolumab. Receptor source: a human donor with classical Hodgkin lymphoma.

The chain is built from TRBV28 and TRBJ1-6; the match to TRBD1 covers 7 bases. CDR1 is MDHEN and CDR2 is SYDVKM in the germline V gene. This CDR3 spans 11 amino acids. Trimming cost V 8 bases and J 16 bases; bases outside gene matches: 8. CDR3 in DNA: TGTGCCAGCGGACCGGGACAGCAACTCCACTTT. This gives the protein CASGPGQQLHF.

V and J are TRBV28 and TRBJ1-5; D perhaps matches TRBD1 (6 bases). CDR3 length equals 14 residues. The V end lost 3 bases, the J end lost 6 bases, and 12 bases lay between the germline ends. Looked up from germline, CDR1 is MDHEN and CDR2 is SYDVKM. CDR3 in amino acids: CASSLGGGTQPQHF. The CDR3 region has the DNA TGTGCCAGCAGTTTGGGGGGCGGCACTCAGCCCCAGCATTTT. The variable domain in full, with the rest retrieved from reference TRBV28 and TRBJ1-5, is DVKVTQSSRYLVKRTGEKVFLECVQDMDHENMFWYRQDPGLGLRLIYFSYDVKMKEKGDIPEGYSVSREKKERFSLILESASTNQTSMYLCASSLGGGTQPQHFGDGTRLSIL.

The chain uses TRBV10-3 and TRBJ2-7; D gene ambiguous. CDR3 length: 12 residues. The germline CDR1 and CDR2 sequences are ENHRY and SYGVKD. Between the trimmed V and J ends, which lost 4 bases and 3 bases, there was a span of 7 bases. CDR3 nucleotide sequence: TGTGCCATCAGTGTGGTACACTACGAGCAGTACTTC. Amino acids: CAISVVHYEQYF.

The chain couples TRBV28 to TRBJ2-7; 10 nucleotides align to TRBD1. Unmatched junction bases numbered 8, after V lost 6 bases and J lost 3 bases. This CDR3 spans 15 amino acids. CDR1 is MDHEN, CDR2 SYDVKM, per germline. CDR3 sequence: CASSETGTGDYEQYF. Here the CDR3 DNA reads TGTGCCAGCAGCGAAACCGGGACAGGGGACTACGAGCAGTACTTC.

This clone was observed a handful of times. The rearrangement uses TRBV29-1 and TRBJ2-3; 10 nucleotides match TRBD2. The CDR3 spans 17 residues. Germline assignment: CDR1 SQVTM and CDR2 ANQGSEA. Here the CDR3 DNA reads TGCAGTTCTAGACAGGGCATCAGCGGGAGGGCCAAAGATACGCAGTATTTT. Residues: CSSRQGISGRAKDTQYF.